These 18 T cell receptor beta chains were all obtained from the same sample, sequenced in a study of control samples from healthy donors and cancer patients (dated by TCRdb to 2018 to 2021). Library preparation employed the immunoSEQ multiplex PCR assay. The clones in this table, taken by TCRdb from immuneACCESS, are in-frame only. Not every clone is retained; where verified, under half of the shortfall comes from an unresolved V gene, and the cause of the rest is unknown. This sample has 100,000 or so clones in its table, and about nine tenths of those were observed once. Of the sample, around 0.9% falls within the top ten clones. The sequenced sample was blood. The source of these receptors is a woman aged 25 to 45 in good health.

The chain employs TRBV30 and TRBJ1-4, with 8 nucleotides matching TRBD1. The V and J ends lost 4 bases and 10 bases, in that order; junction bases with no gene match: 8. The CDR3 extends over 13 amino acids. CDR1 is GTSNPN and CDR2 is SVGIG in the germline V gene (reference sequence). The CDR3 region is CAWTDRVGGKLFF. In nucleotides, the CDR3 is TGTGCCTGGACGGACAGGGTTGGAGGAAAACTGTTTTTT.

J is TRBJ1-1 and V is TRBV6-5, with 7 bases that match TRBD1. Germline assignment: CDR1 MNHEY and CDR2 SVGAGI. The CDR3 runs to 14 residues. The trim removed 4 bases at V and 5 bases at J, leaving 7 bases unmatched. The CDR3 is CASSFDRVETEAFF. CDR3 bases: TGTGCCAGCAGTTTCGACAGGGTAGAAACTGAAGCTTTCTTT.

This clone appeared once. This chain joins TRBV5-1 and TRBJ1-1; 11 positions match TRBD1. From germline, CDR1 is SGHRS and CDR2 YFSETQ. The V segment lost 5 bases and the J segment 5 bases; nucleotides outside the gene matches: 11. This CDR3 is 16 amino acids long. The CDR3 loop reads CASRKGQGDRGTEAFF. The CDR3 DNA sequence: TGCGCCAGCAGGAAGGGACAGGGGGACCGGGGGACTGAAGCTTTCTTT. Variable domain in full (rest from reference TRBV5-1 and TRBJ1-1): KAGVTQTPRYLIKTRGQQVTLSCSPISGHRSVSWYQQTPGQGLQFLFEYFSETQRNKGNFPGRFSGRQFSNSRSEMNVSTLELGDSALYLCASRKGQGDRGTEAFFGQGTRLTVV.

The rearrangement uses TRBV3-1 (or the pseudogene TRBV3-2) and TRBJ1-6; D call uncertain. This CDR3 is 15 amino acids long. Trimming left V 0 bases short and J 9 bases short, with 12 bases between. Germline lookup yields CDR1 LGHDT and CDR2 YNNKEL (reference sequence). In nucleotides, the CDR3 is TGTGCCAGCAGCCAAGAGGTGGGCCCGGGTTCACCCCTCCACTTT. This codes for CASSQEVGPGSPLHF.

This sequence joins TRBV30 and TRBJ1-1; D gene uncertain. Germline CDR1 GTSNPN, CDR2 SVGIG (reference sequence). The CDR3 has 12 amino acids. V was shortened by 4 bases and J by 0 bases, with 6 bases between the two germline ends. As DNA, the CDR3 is TGTGCCTGGACTATTATGAACACTGAAGCTTTCTTT. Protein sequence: CAWTIMNTEAFF.

In nucleotides, the CDR3 is TGTGCCAGCAGTCTCGAGACAGGGGCCCCCGGGGAGCTGTTTTTT. Amino acids: CASSLETGAPGELFF. The J gene is TRBJ2-2, the V gene TRBV5-8, with 8 bases aligning to TRBD1. With V trimmed by 5 bases and J by 6 bases, 9 bases remained unmatched. CDR1 and CDR2 from the germline V gene are SGHTS and YDEGEE. The CDR3 totals 15 residues.

The CDR3 DNA sequence: TGTGCCAGTAGTATAGGACTAGCGGGGAACTCCTACAATGAGCAGTTCTTC. Protein sequence: CASSIGLAGNSYNEQFF. J is TRBJ2-1 and V is TRBV19; 11 nucleotides agree with TRBD2. The CDR3 is made up of 17 amino acids. The germline V gene encodes CDR1 LNHDA and CDR2 SQIVND (reference sequence). The V segment lost 1 base and the J segment 0 bases; nucleotides outside the gene matches: 2.

This CDR3 reads CASSQQGIQETQYF. CDR3 nucleotides: TGTGCCAGCTCACAACAGGGGATCCAAGAGACCCAGTACTTC. V gene TRBV18 combines with J gene TRBJ2-5; 7 bases align to TRBD1. Germline CDR1 and CDR2: KGHSH and LQKENI. The CDR3 runs 14 residues. V was clipped by 4 bases and J by 1 base; unmatched bases: 3.

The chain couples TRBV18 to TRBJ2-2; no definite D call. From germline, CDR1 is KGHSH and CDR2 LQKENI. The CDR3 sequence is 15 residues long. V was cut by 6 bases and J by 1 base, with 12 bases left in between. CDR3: CASSAPGRNTGELFF. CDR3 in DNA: TGTGCCAGCTCGGCGCCCGGCAGGAACACCGGGGAGCTGTTTTTT.

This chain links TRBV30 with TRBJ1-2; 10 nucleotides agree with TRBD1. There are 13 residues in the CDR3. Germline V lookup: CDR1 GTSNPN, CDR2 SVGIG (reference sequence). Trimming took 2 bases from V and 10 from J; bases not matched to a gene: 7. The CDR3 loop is CAWSMGQGMDYTF. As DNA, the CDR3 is TGTGCCTGGAGTATGGGACAGGGGATGGACTACACCTTC.

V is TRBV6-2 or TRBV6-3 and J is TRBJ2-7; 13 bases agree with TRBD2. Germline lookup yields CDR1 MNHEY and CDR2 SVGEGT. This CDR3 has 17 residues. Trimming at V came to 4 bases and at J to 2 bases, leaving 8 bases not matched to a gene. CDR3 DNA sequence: TGTGCCAGCAGTTCCCCGACTAGCGGGGGGACCCCCTACGAGCAGTACTTC. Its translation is CASSSPTSGGTPYEQYF.

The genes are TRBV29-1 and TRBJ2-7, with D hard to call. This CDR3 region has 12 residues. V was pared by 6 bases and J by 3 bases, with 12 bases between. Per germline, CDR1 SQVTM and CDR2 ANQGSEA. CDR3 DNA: TGCAGCGTCCGCCAAGTGGGCTACGAGCAGTACTTC. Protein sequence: CSVRQVGYEQYF.

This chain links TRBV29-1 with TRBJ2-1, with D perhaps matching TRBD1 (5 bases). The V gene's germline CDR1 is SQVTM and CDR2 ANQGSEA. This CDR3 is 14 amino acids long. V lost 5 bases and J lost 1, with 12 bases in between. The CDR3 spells CSVFGRASYNEQFF. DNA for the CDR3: TGCAGCGTTTTTGGCAGGGCGTCCTACAATGAGCAGTTCTTC.

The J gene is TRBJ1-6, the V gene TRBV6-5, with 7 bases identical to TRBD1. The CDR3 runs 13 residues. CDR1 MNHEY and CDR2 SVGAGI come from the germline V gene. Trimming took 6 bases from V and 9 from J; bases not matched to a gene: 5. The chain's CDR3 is CASRPGGGSPLHF. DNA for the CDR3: TGTGCCAGCAGACCAGGGGGTGGTTCACCCCTCCACTTT.

The CDR3 spells CASGSQGARRRNSPLHF. The DNA of the CDR3 is TGTGCCAGCGGATCGCAGGGGGCAAGAAGAAGGAATTCACCCCTCCACTTT. The genes are TRBV28 and TRBJ1-6; 8 nucleotides align to TRBD1. The trim removed 8 bases at V and 7 bases at J, leaving 16 bases unmatched. Germline V gene sequence: CDR1 MDHEN, CDR2 SYDVKM. The CDR3 totals 17 residues.

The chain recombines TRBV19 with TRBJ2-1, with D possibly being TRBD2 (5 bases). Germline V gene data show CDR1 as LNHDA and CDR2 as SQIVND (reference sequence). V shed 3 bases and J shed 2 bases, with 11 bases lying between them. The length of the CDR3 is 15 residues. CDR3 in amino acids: CASSMGLATYNEQFF. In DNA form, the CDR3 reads TGTGCCAGTAGTATGGGTCTAGCTACCTACAATGAGCAGTTCTTC.

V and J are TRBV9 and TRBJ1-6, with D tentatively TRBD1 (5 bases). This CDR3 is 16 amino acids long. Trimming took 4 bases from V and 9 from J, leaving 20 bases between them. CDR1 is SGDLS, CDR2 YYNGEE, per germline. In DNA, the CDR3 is TGTGCCAGCAGCCCCCGGGACCGTATGGGTGGTTCACCCCTCCACTTT. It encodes CASSPRDRMGGSPLHF.

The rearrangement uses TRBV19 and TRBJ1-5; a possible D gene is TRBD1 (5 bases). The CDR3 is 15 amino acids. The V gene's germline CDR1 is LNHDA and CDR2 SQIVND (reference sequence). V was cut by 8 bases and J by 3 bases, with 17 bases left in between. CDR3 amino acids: CASGKPGGANQPQHF. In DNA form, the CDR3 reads TGTGCCAGTGGAAAGCCCGGGGGAGCCAATCAGCCCCAGCATTTT.